This T cell receptor beta chain was sequenced for a study of blood T cell repertoires in COVID-19. Overall study context: COVID-19 samples from acute and convalescent phases originated in the United States, Italy and Spain. The analysed material was cDNA or gDNA that came from T cells, B-cell-depleted T cells, or PBMCs.

In the study's own analysis: Amplified reference gene primers provided the basis for estimating nucleated cell counts. Only in-frame clones appear in the TCRdb table, and some are missing; sequencing was by immunoSEQ multiplex PCR. Clonal size and the V and J genes are those of that table, whereas D and trimming came from the DNA. Of about 110,000 clones listed, approximately 89% are singletons. Trimming took 6 bases from V and 11 from J; bases not matched to a gene: 2. The CDR3 covers 10 residues. The germline gives CDR1 MDHEN, CDR2 SYDVKM. This receptor was obtained from a man aged 50 or older with active or convalescent COVID-19. Sequencing used peripheral blood. The chain has TRBV28 and TRBJ1-1; 8 bases fit TRBD1. This chain's CDR3 is CASRDRDAFF. Here the CDR3 DNA reads TGTGCCAGCAGGGACAGGGACGCTTTCTTT.